Below are 31 T cell receptor beta chains sequenced from a single sample in a study of cytomegalovirus exposure and HLA in healthy donors. 13 Jbeta primers and 60 Vbeta primers were used for the PCR. The method was immunoSEQ multiplex PCR; TCRdb's version includes in-frame clones alone and lacks a portion of them. This table has 150,000 to 200,000 clones, roughly 9.4% appearing once. The sequenced sample was PBMCs. The receptors stem from a young woman in good health and CMV-seropositive.

J is TRBJ2-5 and V is TRBV18; no definite D call. The CDR3 totals 13 residues. Germline V gene sequence: CDR1 KGHSH, CDR2 LQKENI. V was clipped by 3 bases and J by 4 bases, with 9 bases between them. DNA of the CDR3: TGTGCCAGCTCACCTGCGGTTGGAGAGACCCAGTACTTC. Its protein is CASSPAVGETQYF.

This clone turned up a few times. For the CDR3, the DNA is TGTGCCAGCAGTGAATGGGGTGCAGGGCCCTACGAGCAGTACTTC. Translated: CASSEWGAGPYEQYF. The chain combines TRBV25-1 with TRBJ2-5; D perhaps matches TRBD1 (5 bases). With the DNA end fitting TRBJ2-7 better, the J assignment may be wrong. CDR3 length: 15 residues. In germline, CDR1 is MGHDK, CDR2 SYGVNS.

Only a few counts were recorded for this clone. The chain employs TRBV19 and TRBJ2-7; no firm D call. The germline V gene encodes CDR1 LNHDA and CDR2 SQIVND (reference sequence). Deletions cut 3 bases from V and 4 bases from J, with 13 bases between. CDR3 size: 14 residues. The CDR3 region is CASSITLTEYEQYF. CDR3 DNA sequence: TGTGCCAGTAGTATCACCTTGACGGAGTACGAGCAGTACTTC.

This clone was detected a few times. The rearrangement uses TRBV14 and TRBJ2-1; 10 nucleotides match TRBD2. After removal of 0 bases from V and 3 bases from J, the junction contained 2 bases not matched to a gene. Looked up from germline, CDR1 is SGHDN and CDR2 is FVKESK. The CDR3 loop spans 16 amino acids. The CDR3 sequence is CASSQDLAGVYNEQFF. In nucleotides, the CDR3 is TGTGCCAGCAGCCAAGATCTAGCGGGAGTCTACAATGAGCAGTTCTTC.

This clone was seen only a few times. This sequence joins TRBV10-2 and TRBJ1-5, with 7 bases identical to TRBD1. The CDR3 length is 15 residues. The V gene's germline CDR1 is WSHSY and CDR2 SAAADI. With V trimmed by 6 bases and J by 4 bases, 9 bases remained unmatched. For the CDR3, the DNA is TGCGCCAGCAGCGAAACGGGACAGCAGAATCAGCCCCAGCATTTT. Encoded protein: CASSETGQQNQPQHF.

This rearrangement joins TRBV2 to TRBJ2-7; D may be TRBD2 (6 bases). The V gene lost 0 bases and the J gene lost 3 bases, with 6 bases spanning the gap. Germline V gene sequence: CDR1 SNHLY, CDR2 FYNNEI. This CDR3 region has 13 residues. The CDR3 bases are TGTGCCAGCAGTGAAGCTAGCGGCTACGAGCAGTACTTC. This codes for CASSEASGYEQYF.

This clone was seen a handful of times. The CDR3 reads CASSIYVPLWGSNYGYTF. DNA of the CDR3: TGTGCCAGTAGTATTTACGTTCCACTCTGGGGCTCTAACTATGGCTACACCTTC. The rearrangement links TRBV19 to TRBJ1-2, with D tentatively TRBD1 (5 bases). The CDR3 is made up of 18 amino acids. Trimming removed 3 bases from V and 0 bases from J, with 20 bases in between. Germline assignment: CDR1 LNHDA and CDR2 SQIVND (reference sequence).

The chain joins TRBV19 to TRBJ1-5, with 7 bases matching TRBD1. The J segment lost 11 bases and the V segment lost 5 bases, leaving 12 bases of the junction unmatched. The CDR3 totals 14 residues. Germline CDR1 LNHDA, CDR2 SQIVND (reference sequence). The CDR3 sequence: CASSPRTGPPAQHF. DNA for the CDR3: TGTGCCAGTAGTCCCCGGACAGGCCCCCCGGCCCAGCATTTT.

This clone occurred a few times. The chain couples TRBV6-1 to TRBJ2-7, with 7 bases aligning to TRBD1. Germline V lookup: CDR1 MNHNS, CDR2 SASEGT. The CDR3 is 13 residues long. Germline trimming cut 6 bases from V and 7 bases from J; bases unmatched to any gene: 9. CDR3 protein: CASSRQGSGEQYF. As DNA, the CDR3 is TGTGCCAGCAGCCGACAGGGTTCAGGGGAGCAGTACTTC.

The rearrangement joins TRBV4-1 to TRBJ2-5, with TRBD1 matching over 10 bases. CDR3 length: 16 residues. V lost 6 bases to trimming and J lost 4 bases; unmatched junction nucleotides: 11. Germline V gene sequence: CDR1 MGHRA, CDR2 YSYEKL. CDR3 in DNA: TGCGCCAGCAGTCCAACCGGGACAGGGGCGATAGAGACCCAGTACTTC. Its protein product is CASSPTGTGAIETQYF.

There are a few counts of this clone. The J gene is TRBJ2-3, the V gene TRBV6-6; D perhaps matches TRBD1 (5 bases). Germline lookup yields CDR1 MNHNY and CDR2 SVGAGI (reference sequence). The V and J ends lost 6 bases and 6 bases respectively, with 13 bases between them. The CDR3 extends over 13 amino acids. CDR3 sequence (DNA): TGTGCCAGCAGAACCATAACAGGCGATACGCAGTATTTT. It specifies CASRTITGDTQYF.

This clone has a handful of counts. This chain links TRBV29-1 with TRBJ2-2; no definite D call. V dropped 1 base and J dropped 2 bases, with 5 bases sitting between them. The CDR3 sequence is 13 residues long. Germline CDR1 reads SQVTM; CDR2 reads ANQGSEA. The CDR3 nucleotides read TGCAGCGTTGAAGGGAGTAACACCGGGGAGCTGTTTTTT. The encoded protein is CSVEGSNTGELFF.

This clone turned up a few times. The chain has TRBV28 and TRBJ1-5; a possible D gene is TRBD1 (5 bases). The length of the CDR3 is 17 residues. V dropped 3 bases and J dropped 5 bases, with 20 bases sitting between them. The germline V gene has CDR1 MDHEN and CDR2 SYDVKM. CDR3 sequence (DNA): TGTGCCAGCAGTTTTGCTCCCTCAGGGCAGGCCGATCAGCCCCAGCATTTT. Protein: CASSFAPSGQADQPQHF.

The V gene is TRBV19, the J gene TRBJ1-5; D call uncertain. The V gene lost 6 bases and the J gene lost 2 bases, with 11 bases spanning the gap. From germline, CDR1 is LNHDA and CDR2 SQIVND (reference sequence). This CDR3 has 14 amino acids. CDR3 amino acids: CASRREVRNQPQHF. For the CDR3, the DNA is TGTGCCAGTAGAAGGGAGGTACGCAATCAGCCCCAGCATTTT. Drawing the rest from reference TRBV19 and TRBJ1-5, the complete variable domain is DGGITQSPKYLFRKEGQNVTLSCEQNLNHDAMYWYRQDPGQGLRLIYYSQIVNDFQKGDIAEGYSVSREKKESFPLTVTSAQKNPTAFYLCASRREVRNQPQHFGDGTRLSIL.

The chain is built from TRBV29-1 and TRBJ2-2; TRBD2 is a possible D gene (6 bases). This CDR3 comprises 15 residues. Trimming pared 4 bases from V and 7 bases from J, leaving 19 bases between. Germline-derived CDR1 and CDR2 are SQVTM and ANQGSEA. CDR3 bases: TGCAGCGTTGTTCCGGCAGGGAGGATGGACGGGGAGCTGTTTTTT. Encoded protein: CSVVPAGRMDGELFF.

Turning to this clone: The sample carries other DNA sequences with the same CDR3. The chain uses TRBV10-3 and TRBJ2-3, with TRBD1 matching 7 bases. This CDR3 region has 15 residues. J gave up 3 bases and V 5 bases, and 8 bases lay outside the gene matches. Germline V gives CDR1 ENHRY, CDR2 SYGVKD. The CDR3 DNA follows: TGTGCCATCAGTTCTACAGGGGTGGGGACAGATACGCAGTATTTT. Amino acid sequence: CAISSTGVGTDTQYF.

This chain connects TRBV30 to TRBJ1-1, with TRBD1 matching 8 bases. Trimming cost V 2 bases and J 1 base; bases outside gene matches: 3. Germline V lookup: CDR1 GTSNPN, CDR2 SVGIG (reference sequence). There are 14 residues in the CDR3. The CDR3 nucleotides are TGTGCCTGGAGTCCCGGGACAGGGAACACTGAAGCTTTCTTT. This encodes CAWSPGTGNTEAFF.

The J gene is TRBJ2-5, the V gene TRBV29-1; unclear D gene. The last part of the DNA fits TRBJ2-7 better; the J call may be wrong. Germline V lookup: CDR1 SQVTM, CDR2 ANQGSEA. The CDR3 runs 13 residues. The CDR3 sequence: CSVGGSSAYEQYF. CDR3 DNA: TGCAGCGTTGGTGGAAGCAGCGCCTACGAGCAGTACTTC.

This clone was seen a few times. This sequence joins TRBV6-1 and TRBJ1-5; TRBD1 might be the D (5 bases). CDR3 length: 14 residues. Trimming took 6 bases from V and 1 from J, leaving 10 bases between them. Germline assignment: CDR1 MNHNS and CDR2 SASEGT. CDR3 amino acids: CASRGRTSNQPQHF. The CDR3 DNA reads as TGTGCCAGCAGGGGGCGGACAAGCAATCAGCCCCAGCATTTT.

This clone occurred a few times. This sequence joins TRBV6-5 and TRBJ2-5, with a possible D match to TRBD1 (6 bases). This CDR3 is built from 13 residues. The V and J ends lost 5 bases and 7 bases respectively, with 14 bases between them. Germline CDR1 MNHEY, CDR2 SVGAGI. CDR3 in amino acids: CASSGDTSGTQYF. The CDR3, as DNA: TGTGCCAGCAGTGGGGACACCTCCGGGACCCAGTACTTC.

The table lists this clone with a few counts. The gene calls are TRBV2 and TRBJ2-7; TRBD2 agrees at 9 bases. There are 13 residues in the CDR3. V shed 11 bases, J shed 3 bases, and the junction held 8 bases outside the gene matches. Germline V CDR1 and CDR2: SNHLY, FYNNEI. As DNA, the CDR3 is TGTGCCGGGGGGACTAGCTCAGGCTACGAGCAGTACTTC. This gives the protein CAGGTSSGYEQYF.

The rearrangement joins TRBV5-1 to TRBJ1-4; a possible D gene is TRBD1 (5 bases). Trimming pared 6 bases from V and 10 bases from J, leaving 19 bases between. Per the germline V gene, CDR1 is SGHRS and CDR2 is YFSETQ. The CDR3 spans 14 residues. Here the CDR3 DNA reads TGCGCCAGCACCGTTTCCGACGGGGGGGTAAAACTGTTTTTT. This sequence encodes CASTVSDGGVKLFF.

The table lists this clone with a few counts. This chain connects TRBV27 to TRBJ2-4, with 9 bases lining up with TRBD2. Unmatched junction bases numbered 7, after V lost 5 bases and J lost 8 bases. The CDR3 loop spans 14 amino acids. Germline CDR1 reads MNHEY; CDR2 reads SMNVEV (reference sequence). CDR3 DNA: TGTGCCAGCAGTAGGACTAGCGAGGGGGACATTCAGTACTTC. Translated, it gives CASSRTSEGDIQYF.

This rearrangement joins TRBV5-1 to TRBJ1-4; 7 bases line up with TRBD1. Trimming at V came to 4 bases and at J to 4 bases, leaving 4 bases not matched to a gene. The CDR3 covers 14 residues. The germline V gene has CDR1 SGHRS and CDR2 YFSETQ. CDR3 region: CASSRGQNNEKLFF. The CDR3 nucleotides read TGCGCCAGCAGCCGGGGACAGAATAATGAAAAACTGTTTTTT.

This clone was detected a few times. V is TRBV30 and J is TRBJ2-6; 8 bases agree with TRBD1. Germline V gene sequence: CDR1 GTSNPN, CDR2 SVGIG (reference sequence). V was pared by 8 bases and J by 7 bases, with 13 bases of the junction left unmatched. The CDR3 totals 15 residues. The CDR3 here is CARTPAGTGANVLTF. The CDR3 DNA reads TGTGCCCGGACCCCGGCGGGGACAGGAGCCAACGTCCTGACTTTC.

The V gene is TRBV29-1, the J gene TRBJ2-1; 10 nucleotides align to TRBD2. V was pared by 6 bases and J by 6 bases, with 5 bases of the junction left unmatched. From germline, CDR1 is SQVTM and CDR2 ANQGSEA. This CDR3 contains 13 residues. The CDR3 DNA sequence: TGCAGCGTGGGCAGCGGGAGGGGCAATGAGCAGTTCTTC. This encodes CSVGSGRGNEQFF.

There are a few counts of this clone. This rearrangement joins TRBV9 to TRBJ1-3; possibly TRBD1 for D (5 bases). CDR1 and CDR2 (germline): SGDLS, YYNGEE. V lost 4 bases to trimming and J lost 2 bases, with 16 bases between them. CDR3 length: 16 amino acids. The CDR3, as DNA: TGTGCCAGCAGCCCCGCGGGGAGGGGCGCTGGAAACACCATATATTTT. It specifies CASSPAGRGAGNTIYF.

This clone showed up just a few times. J is TRBJ1-6 and V is TRBV4-1, with a tentative D call TRBD1 (5 bases). Germline lookup yields CDR1 MGHRA and CDR2 YSYEKL. Trimming shortened V by 0 bases and J by 10 bases, and 13 bases separated the two germline ends. The CDR3 spans 15 residues. The CDR3 sequence is CASSQDGRGGSPLHF. The CDR3 DNA follows: TGCGCCAGCAGCCAAGATGGGAGGGGCGGGTCACCCCTCCACTTT.

A note on this clone: One junction end disagrees with the germline gene, perhaps due to a read error. Other nucleotide sequences in the sample specify the same CDR3. The CDR3 nucleotides read TGTGCAAGCAGCGGGAAGGGGTCTGAAGCTTTCTTT. Translation gives CASSGKGSEAFF. This chain uses TRBV9 with TRBJ1-1, with D perhaps matching TRBD1 (5 bases). The CDR3 totals 12 residues. Germline V gene data show CDR1 as SGDLS and CDR2 as YYNGEE.

The genes are TRBV19 and TRBJ1-2; 8 nucleotides agree with TRBD1. The CDR3 sequence is 14 residues long. The germline V gene has CDR1 LNHDA and CDR2 SQIVND (reference sequence). V lost 5 bases, J lost 4 bases, and 6 bases stayed unmatched. The CDR3 is CASSLQGASYGYTF. CDR3 in DNA: TGTGCCAGTAGTCTTCAGGGGGCGAGCTATGGCTACACCTTC.

This chain links TRBV11-3 with TRBJ2-7; D is unresolved. The V end lost 3 bases, the J end lost 5 bases, and 11 bases lay between the germline ends. This CDR3 comprises 13 residues. Germline V gene data show CDR1 as SGHNT and CDR2 as YENEEA. The CDR3 region is CASSFHKRDEQYF. The CDR3 DNA follows: TGTGCCAGCAGCTTTCACAAACGGGACGAGCAGTACTTC.